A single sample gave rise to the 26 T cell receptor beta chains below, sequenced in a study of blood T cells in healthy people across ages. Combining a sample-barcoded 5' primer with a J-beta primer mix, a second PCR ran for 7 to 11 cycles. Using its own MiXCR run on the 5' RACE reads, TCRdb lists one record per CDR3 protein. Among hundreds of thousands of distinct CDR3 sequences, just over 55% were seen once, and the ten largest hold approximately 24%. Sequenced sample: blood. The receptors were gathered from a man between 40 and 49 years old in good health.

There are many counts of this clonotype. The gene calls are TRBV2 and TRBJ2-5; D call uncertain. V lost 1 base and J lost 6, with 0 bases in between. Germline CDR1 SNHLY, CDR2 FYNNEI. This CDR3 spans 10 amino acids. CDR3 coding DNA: TGTGCCAGCAGTGAAGAGACCCAGTACTTC. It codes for CASSEETQYF.

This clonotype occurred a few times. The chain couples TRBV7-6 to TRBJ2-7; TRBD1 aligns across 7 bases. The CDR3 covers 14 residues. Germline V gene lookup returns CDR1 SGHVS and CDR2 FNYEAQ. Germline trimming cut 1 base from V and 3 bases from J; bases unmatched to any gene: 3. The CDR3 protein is CASSLDRGNYEQYF. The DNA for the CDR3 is TGTGCCAGCAGCTTAGACAGGGGAAACTACGAGCAGTACTTC.

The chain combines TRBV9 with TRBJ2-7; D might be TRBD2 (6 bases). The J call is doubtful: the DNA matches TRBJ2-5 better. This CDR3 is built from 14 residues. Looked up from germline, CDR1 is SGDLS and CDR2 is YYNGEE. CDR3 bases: TGTGCCAGCAGCGCCTGGGGGGATCTGGGGACCCAGTACTTC. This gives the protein CASSAWGDLGTQYF.

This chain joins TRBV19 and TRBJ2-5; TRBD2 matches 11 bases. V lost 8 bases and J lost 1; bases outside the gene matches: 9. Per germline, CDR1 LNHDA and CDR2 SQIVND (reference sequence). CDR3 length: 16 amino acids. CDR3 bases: TGTGCCAGTCGAGAGGATAGCGGGGGGGCCCAAGAGACCCAGTACTTC. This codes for CASREDSGGAQETQYF.

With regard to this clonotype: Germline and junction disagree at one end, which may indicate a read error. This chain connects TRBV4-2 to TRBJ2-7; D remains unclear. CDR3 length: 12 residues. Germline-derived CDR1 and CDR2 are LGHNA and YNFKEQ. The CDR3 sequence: CVSSQVRYEQYF. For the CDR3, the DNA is TGTGTCAGCAGCCAAGTACGCTACGAGCAGTACTTC.

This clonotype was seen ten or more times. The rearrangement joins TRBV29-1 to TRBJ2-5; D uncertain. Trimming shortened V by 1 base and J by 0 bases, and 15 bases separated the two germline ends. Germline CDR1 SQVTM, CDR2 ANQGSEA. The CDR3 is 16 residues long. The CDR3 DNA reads TGCAGCGTTGAAGTTGAGTCTGCTGGGTACCAAGAGACCCAGTACTTC. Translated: CSVEVESAGYQETQYF. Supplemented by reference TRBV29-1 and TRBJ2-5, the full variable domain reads SAVISQKPSRDICQRGTSLTIQCQVDSQVTMMFWYRQQPGQSLTLIATANQGSEATYESGFVIDKFPISRPNLTFSTLTVSNMSPEDSSIYLCSVEVESAGYQETQYFGPGTRLLVL.

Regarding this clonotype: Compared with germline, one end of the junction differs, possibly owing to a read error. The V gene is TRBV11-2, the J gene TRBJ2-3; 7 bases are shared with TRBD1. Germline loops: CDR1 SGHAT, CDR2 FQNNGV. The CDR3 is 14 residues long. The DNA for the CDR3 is TGTGCCAGCACCGGACAGGTCACCACAGATACTCAGTATTTT. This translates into CASTGQVTTDTQYF.

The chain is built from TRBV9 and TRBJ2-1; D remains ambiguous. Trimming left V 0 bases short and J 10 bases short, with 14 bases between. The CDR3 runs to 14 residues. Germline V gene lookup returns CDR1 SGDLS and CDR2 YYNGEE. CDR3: CASSVGRYPTEQFF. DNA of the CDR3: TGTGCCAGCAGCGTAGGTCGCTACCCCACGGAGCAGTTCTTC.

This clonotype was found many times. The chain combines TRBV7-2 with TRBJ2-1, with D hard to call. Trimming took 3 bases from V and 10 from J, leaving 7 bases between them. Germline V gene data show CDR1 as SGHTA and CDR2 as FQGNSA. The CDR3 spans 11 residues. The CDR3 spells CASSFGKEQFF. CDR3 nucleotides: TGTGCCAGCAGCTTTGGGAAGGAGCAGTTCTTC.

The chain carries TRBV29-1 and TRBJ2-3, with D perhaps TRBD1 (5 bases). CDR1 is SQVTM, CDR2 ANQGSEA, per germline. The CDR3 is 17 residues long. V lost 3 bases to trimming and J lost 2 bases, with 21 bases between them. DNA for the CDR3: TGCAGCGTTGACGGTAAACCAACAGGTTCGGCCACAGATACGCAGTATTTT. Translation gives CSVDGKPTGSATDTQYF.

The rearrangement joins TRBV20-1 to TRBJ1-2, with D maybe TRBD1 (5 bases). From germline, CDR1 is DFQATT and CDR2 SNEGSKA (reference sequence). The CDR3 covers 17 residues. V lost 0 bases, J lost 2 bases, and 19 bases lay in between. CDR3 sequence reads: CSAREFQGGPDNYGYTF. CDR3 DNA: TGCAGTGCTAGAGAATTCCAGGGCGGGCCGGACAACTATGGCTACACCTTC.

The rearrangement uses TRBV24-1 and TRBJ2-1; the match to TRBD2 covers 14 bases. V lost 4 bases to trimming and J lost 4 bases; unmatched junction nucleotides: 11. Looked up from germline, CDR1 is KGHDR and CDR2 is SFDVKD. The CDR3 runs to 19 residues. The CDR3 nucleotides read TGTGCCACCAGTGACCAGGGACTAGCGGGAGAGGGGACTTACAATGAGCAGTTCTTC. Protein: CATSDQGLAGEGTYNEQFF.

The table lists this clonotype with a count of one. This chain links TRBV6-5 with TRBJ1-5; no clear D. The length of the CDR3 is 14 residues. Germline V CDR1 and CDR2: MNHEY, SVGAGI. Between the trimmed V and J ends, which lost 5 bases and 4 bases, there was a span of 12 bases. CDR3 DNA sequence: TGTGCCAGCAGTGTAGGAGGAACGAATCAGCCCCAGCATTTT. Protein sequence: CASSVGGTNQPQHF.

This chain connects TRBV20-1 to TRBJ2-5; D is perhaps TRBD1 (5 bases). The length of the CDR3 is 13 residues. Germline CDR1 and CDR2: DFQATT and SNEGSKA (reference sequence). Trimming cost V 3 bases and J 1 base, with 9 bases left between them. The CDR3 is CSASQDSQETQYF. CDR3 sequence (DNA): TGCAGTGCTAGTCAAGACAGCCAAGAGACCCAGTACTTC.

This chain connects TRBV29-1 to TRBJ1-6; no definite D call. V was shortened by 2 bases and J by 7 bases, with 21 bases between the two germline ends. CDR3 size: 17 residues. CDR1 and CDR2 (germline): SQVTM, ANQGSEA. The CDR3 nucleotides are TGCAGCGTTGAATCGCCTAAGAGAGGTCTCCTCAATTCACCCCTCCACTTT. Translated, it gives CSVESPKRGLLNSPLHF.

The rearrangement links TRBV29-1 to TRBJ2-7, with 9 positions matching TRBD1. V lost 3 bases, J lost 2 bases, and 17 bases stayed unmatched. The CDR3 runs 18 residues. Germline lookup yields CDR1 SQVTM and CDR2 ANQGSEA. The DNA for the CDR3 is TGCAGCGTTGAGGGGGTATTAGGGACAGGGACAGATACCTACGAGCAGTACTTC. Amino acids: CSVEGVLGTGTDTYEQYF.

The CDR3 coding sequence is TGTGCCACCAGTGACCAGGGGACAGAACAAAACACAGATACGCAGTATTTT. This translates into CATSDQGTEQNTDTQYF. The rearrangement links TRBV24-1 to TRBJ2-3; TRBD1 matches 7 bases. CDR1 and CDR2 (germline): KGHDR, SFDVKD. Trimming at V came to 4 bases and at J to 2 bases, leaving 11 bases not matched to a gene. The CDR3 runs to 17 residues.

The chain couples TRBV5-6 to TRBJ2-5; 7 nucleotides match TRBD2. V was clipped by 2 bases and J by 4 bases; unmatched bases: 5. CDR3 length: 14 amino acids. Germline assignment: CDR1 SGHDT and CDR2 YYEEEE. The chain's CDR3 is CASSFRDYLETQYF. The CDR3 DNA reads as TGTGCCAGCAGCTTCCGGGACTACCTAGAGACCCAGTACTTC.

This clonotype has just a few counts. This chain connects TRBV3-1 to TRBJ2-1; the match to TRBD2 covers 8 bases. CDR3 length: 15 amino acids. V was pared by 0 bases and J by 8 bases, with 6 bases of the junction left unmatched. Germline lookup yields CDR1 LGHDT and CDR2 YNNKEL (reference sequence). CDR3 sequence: CASSQDTSGAHEQFF. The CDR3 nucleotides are TGTGCCAGCAGCCAAGATACTAGCGGAGCCCATGAGCAGTTCTTC.

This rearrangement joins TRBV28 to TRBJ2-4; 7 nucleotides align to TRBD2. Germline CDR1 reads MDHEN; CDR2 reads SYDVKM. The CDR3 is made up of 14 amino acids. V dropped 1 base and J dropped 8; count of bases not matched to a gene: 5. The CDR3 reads CASSLSPGRDIQYF. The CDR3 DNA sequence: TGTGCCAGCAGTTTATCCCCAGGGAGGGACATTCAGTACTTC.

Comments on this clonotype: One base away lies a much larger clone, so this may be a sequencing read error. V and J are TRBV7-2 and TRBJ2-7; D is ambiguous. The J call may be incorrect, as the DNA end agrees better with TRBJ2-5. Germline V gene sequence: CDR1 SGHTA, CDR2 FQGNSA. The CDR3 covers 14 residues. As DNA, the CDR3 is TGTGCCAGCAGCGTAGTATTGGGTTGGGAGACCCAGTACTTC. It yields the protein CASSVVLGWETQYF.

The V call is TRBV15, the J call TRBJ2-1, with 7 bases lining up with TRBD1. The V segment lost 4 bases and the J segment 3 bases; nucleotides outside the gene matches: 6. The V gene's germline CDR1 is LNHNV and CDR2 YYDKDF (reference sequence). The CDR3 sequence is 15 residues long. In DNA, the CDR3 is TGTGCCACCAGCATAGACAGGGTTGTCTACAATGAGCAGTTCTTC. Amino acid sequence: CATSIDRVVYNEQFF.

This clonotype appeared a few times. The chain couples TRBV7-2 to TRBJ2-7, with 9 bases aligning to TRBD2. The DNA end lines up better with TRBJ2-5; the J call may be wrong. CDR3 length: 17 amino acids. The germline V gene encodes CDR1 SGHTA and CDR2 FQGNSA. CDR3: CASSKSRGSGSLETQYF. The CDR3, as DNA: TGTGCCAGCAGTAAAAGCAGGGGTAGCGGGAGCTTGGAGACCCAGTACTTC.

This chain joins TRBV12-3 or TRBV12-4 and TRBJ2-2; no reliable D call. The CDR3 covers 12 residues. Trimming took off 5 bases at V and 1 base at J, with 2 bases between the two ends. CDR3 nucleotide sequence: TGTGCCAGCAGTATGAACACCGGGGAGCTGTTTTTT. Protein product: CASSMNTGELFF.

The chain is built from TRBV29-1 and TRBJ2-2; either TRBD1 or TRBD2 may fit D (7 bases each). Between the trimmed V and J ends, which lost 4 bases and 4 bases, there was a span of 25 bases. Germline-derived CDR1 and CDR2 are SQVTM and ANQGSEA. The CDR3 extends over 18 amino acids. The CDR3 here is CSVADPGGRGQRTGELFF. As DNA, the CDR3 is TGCAGCGTTGCTGACCCAGGGGGGAGGGGGCAACGCACCGGGGAGCTGTTTTTT.

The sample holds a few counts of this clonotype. The CDR3: CASSLNSASGGEQYF. The CDR3, as DNA: TGCGCCAGCAGCTTGAATTCCGCTAGCGGGGGTGAGCAGTACTTC. This chain connects TRBV5-1 to TRBJ2-7, with 10 bases fitting TRBD2. CDR3 length: 15 residues. Germline V gene data show CDR1 as SGHRS and CDR2 as YFSETQ. The V gene end was trimmed by 1 base and the J gene end by 7 bases; junction bases not matched to a gene: 8.